A single sample gave rise to the 32 T cell receptor beta chains below, sequenced in a study of blood T cell repertoires in COVID-19. This table comes from immunoSEQ multiplex PCR, and its TCRdb copy is limited to in-frame clones, with some not included. The profile covers 140,000 to 150,000 clones, with around 90% appearing a single time and about 1.7% taken by the ten largest. Sequencing was done on a sample of peripheral blood. These receptors originate from a woman between 45 and 65 years old with acute or convalescent COVID-19.

This chain uses TRBV19 with TRBJ2-7; weak D call: TRBD1 (6 bases). V lost 4 bases and J lost 2, with 12 bases in between. Germline assignment: CDR1 LNHDA and CDR2 SQIVND (reference sequence). The CDR3 has 14 residues. CDR3 region: CASSTLTGPYEQYF. As DNA, the CDR3 is TGTGCCAGTAGTACCCTCACAGGGCCCTACGAGCAGTACTTC.

This CDR3 reads CASSPSLSYNEQFF. CDR3 bases: TGTGCCAGCAGCCCGAGTCTTTCCTACAATGAGCAGTTCTTC. The chain couples TRBV7-6 to TRBJ2-1; no definite D call. V gave up 5 bases and J gave up 1 base, with 9 bases separating them. CDR3 length: 14 amino acids. Looked up from germline, CDR1 is SGHVS and CDR2 is FNYEAQ.

This CDR3 is CASSFRGPEGSNYGYTF. The DNA for the CDR3 is TGCGCCAGCAGCTTCAGGGGGCCCGAGGGTTCCAACTATGGCTACACCTTC. The chain recombines TRBV5-1 with TRBJ1-2, with 8 bases lining up with TRBD1. The ends lost 2 bases at V and 2 bases at J; junction bases unmatched: 11. The CDR3 covers 17 residues. Germline V gene sequence: CDR1 SGHRS, CDR2 YFSETQ.

The chain uses TRBV5-8 and TRBJ1-5, with D maybe TRBD1 (5 bases). Germline V lookup: CDR1 SGHTS, CDR2 YDEGEE. The CDR3 has 14 amino acids. Trimming removed 0 bases at V and 3 bases at J, with 7 bases between. The CDR3 DNA reads TGTGCCAGCAGCTTGGGACAGTTCAATCAGCCCCAGCATTTT. Translating it yields CASSLGQFNQPQHF.

The gene calls are TRBV11-2 and TRBJ2-7; 8 bases line up with TRBD2. CDR1 and CDR2 from the germline V gene are SGHAT and FQNNGV. The CDR3 has 15 residues. Trimming removed 6 bases from V and 6 bases from J; junction bases left unmatched: 13. CDR3 region: CASRLSGGRSGEQYF. DNA of the CDR3: TGTGCCAGCAGACTCTCGGGAGGGCGGTCTGGCGAGCAGTACTTC.

The chain combines TRBV7-9 with TRBJ2-1; 9 nucleotides match TRBD1. J gave up 6 bases and V 1 base, and 4 bases lay outside the gene matches. The CDR3 is 15 residues long. The germline V gene encodes CDR1 SEHNR and CDR2 FQNEAQ (reference sequence). The CDR3, as DNA: TGTGCCAGCAGCTTAGTGACAGGGGGGATCAATGAGCAGTTCTTC. Encoded protein: CASSLVTGGINEQFF.

This clone has just one count. The V and J genes are TRBV30 and TRBJ1-1, with a weak D call TRBD1 (5 bases). Trimming stripped 4 bases from V and 7 bases from J, with 10 bases between. CDR1 and CDR2 from the germline V gene are GTSNPN and SVGIG (reference sequence). This CDR3 region has 11 residues. CDR3 sequence reads: CAWNVGGEAFF. CDR3 nucleotide sequence: TGTGCCTGGAACGTCGGGGGTGAAGCTTTCTTT.

The V call is TRBV4-2, the J call TRBJ1-5, with unresolved D. This CDR3 has 13 residues. With 3 bases removed from V and 0 bases from J, the gap between germline ends came to 3 bases. Germline values: CDR1 LGHNA, CDR2 YNFKEQ. The CDR3 coding sequence is TGTGCCAGCAGCCACGGTAGCAATCAGCCCCAGCATTTT. Amino acids: CASSHGSNQPQHF.

This clone was counted a single time. The rearrangement links TRBV4-2 to TRBJ1-4, with D maybe TRBD1 (6 bases). Germline V lookup: CDR1 LGHNA, CDR2 YNFKEQ. CDR3 length: 15 residues. The V gene lost 2 bases and the J gene lost 5 bases, with 12 bases spanning the gap. CDR3 region: CASSQRTVGNEKLFF. DNA for the CDR3: TGTGCCAGCAGCCAAAGGACAGTGGGGAATGAAAAACTGTTTTTT.

This chain joins TRBV10-1 and TRBJ2-7; possible D gene TRBD2, 6 bases. Between the trimmed V and J ends, which lost 6 bases and 3 bases, there was a span of 12 bases. CDR1 and CDR2 (germline): WNHNN, SYGVQD (reference sequence). CDR3 length equals 13 residues. CDR3 sequence reads: CASSPGTFYEQYF. In nucleotides, the CDR3 is TGCGCCAGCAGCCCCGGGACTTTCTACGAGCAGTACTTC.

The count of this clone is one. J is TRBJ1-3 and V is TRBV18, with D possibly matching TRBD1 (6 bases). The CDR3 covers 15 residues. V was cut by 3 bases and J by 1 base, with 10 bases left in between. Germline values: CDR1 KGHSH, CDR2 LQKENI. CDR3 coding DNA: TGTGCCAGCTCACCGTTGACAGGATCTGGAAACACCATATATTTT. This gives the protein CASSPLTGSGNTIYF.

The chain recombines TRBV6-2 or TRBV6-3 with TRBJ1-3, with D maybe TRBD1 (5 bases). The CDR3 covers 14 residues. CDR1 and CDR2 from the germline V gene are MNHEY and SVGEGT. Trimming took 3 bases from V and 3 from J, leaving 9 bases between them. The CDR3 nucleotides are TGTGCCAGCAGTTATCCGGGGGATGGAAACACCATATATTTT. It encodes CASSYPGDGNTIYF.

This chain joins TRBV10-3 and TRBJ1-2; a weak D match, TRBD1 (6 bases). V lost 3 bases and J lost 2, with 19 bases in between. Germline V gives CDR1 ENHRY, CDR2 SYGVKD. The CDR3 totals 17 residues. CDR3 sequence (DNA): TGTGCCATCAGTGAAACCTCTTCCGGACAGCAAAACTATGGCTACACCTTC. Translated, it gives CAISETSSGQQNYGYTF.

Many counts were recorded for this clone. The V call is TRBV4-2, the J call TRBJ1-1; TRBD1 matches at 7 bases. Losses at the gene ends were 2 bases for V and 11 bases for J; bases not matched to a gene: 5. In germline, CDR1 is LGHNA, CDR2 YNFKEQ. The CDR3 runs to 12 residues. CDR3 region: CASSQQTGCAFF. CDR3 DNA: TGTGCCAGCAGCCAACAGACAGGGTGCGCTTTCTTT.

The chain combines TRBV7-2 with TRBJ1-3, with D hard to call. The germline V and J ends were trimmed by 1 base and 8 bases, with 9 bases remaining between them. CDR3 length equals 13 residues. Germline V gene data show CDR1 as SGHTA and CDR2 as FQGNSA. CDR3 residues: CASSLVGVDTIYF. The CDR3 region has the DNA TGTGCCAGCAGCTTAGTTGGTGTAGACACCATATATTTT.

This chain connects TRBV9 to TRBJ2-1; TRBD2 matches at 12 bases. Losses at the gene ends were 3 bases for V and 4 bases for J; bases not matched to a gene: 8. The CDR3 has 17 residues. The germline gives CDR1 SGDLS, CDR2 YYNGEE. The CDR3 region is CASSALLAGGPYNEQFF. For the CDR3, the DNA is TGTGCCAGCAGCGCCCTCCTAGCGGGGGGGCCTTACAATGAGCAGTTCTTC.

This clone was observed a single time. This chain links TRBV9 with TRBJ2-3; tentative D call: TRBD1 (5 bases). There are 15 residues in the CDR3. The germline V gene encodes CDR1 SGDLS and CDR2 YYNGEE. V dropped 0 bases and J dropped 2 bases, with 10 bases sitting between them. CDR3 in amino acids: CASSVATAPTDTQYF. The CDR3 DNA follows: TGTGCCAGCAGCGTAGCGACAGCCCCCACAGATACGCAGTATTTT. The full variable domain, completed using reference TRBV9 and TRBJ2-3, is DSGVTQTPKHLITATGQRVTLRCSPRSGDLSVYWYQQSLDQGLQFLIQYYNGEERAKGNILERFSAQQFPDLHSELNLSSLELGDSALYFCASSVATAPTDTQYFGPGTRLTVL.

The chain is built from TRBV2 and TRBJ1-5; 7 bases align to TRBD1. The CDR3 is 18 amino acids. Germline assignment: CDR1 SNHLY and CDR2 FYNNEI. The junction had 15 bases not matched to a gene; V was cut back by 5 bases and J by 2 bases. CDR3 in DNA: TGTGCCAGCAGTCGCTTCAACCCAACAGGGGACCGCAATCAGCCCCAGCATTTT. Translated, it gives CASSRFNPTGDRNQPQHF.

This clone occurred once. V and J are TRBV13 and TRBJ1-1; possible D gene TRBD1, 6 bases. CDR1 and CDR2 (germline): PRHDT, FYEKMQ (reference sequence). The CDR3 length is 13 residues. Between the trimmed V and J ends, which lost 5 bases and 4 bases, there was a span of 11 bases. The CDR3 spells CASSPRGATEAFF. CDR3 DNA: TGTGCCAGCAGCCCCCGGGGGGCCACTGAAGCTTTCTTT.

This sequence joins TRBV24-1 and TRBJ2-2; a weak D match, TRBD2 (6 bases). Germline loops: CDR1 KGHDR, CDR2 SFDVKD. Trimming took off 6 bases at V and 5 bases at J, with 12 bases between the two ends. The CDR3 contains 14 residues. CDR3 protein: CATSYSGGTGELFF. In DNA form, the CDR3 reads TGTGCCACCAGTTATAGCGGAGGGACCGGGGAGCTGTTTTTT.

The V and J genes are TRBV3-1 (or the pseudogene TRBV3-2) and TRBJ1-3; TRBD1 might be the D (6 bases). The CDR3 contains 16 residues. Germline V lookup: CDR1 LGHDT, CDR2 YNNKEL (reference sequence). The ends were cut back, 3 bases at V and 4 bases at J, with 16 bases in the middle. In DNA, the CDR3 is TGTGCCAGCAGCCAGACAGGTAGTTCCACGGGAAACACCATATATTTT. Protein: CASSQTGSSTGNTIYF.

The V gene is TRBV5-6, the J gene TRBJ2-2; D unresolved. V dropped 4 bases and J dropped 6 bases, with 19 bases sitting between them. The CDR3 extends over 16 amino acids. Per germline, CDR1 SGHDT and CDR2 YYEEEE. CDR3 coding DNA: TGTGCCAGCAGCACCCCCTTGACGGAGCGCGCCGGGGAGCTGTTTTTT. Translating it yields CASSTPLTERAGELFF.

This sequence joins TRBV3-1 (or the pseudogene TRBV3-2) and TRBJ1-5, with D perhaps matching TRBD1 (6 bases). Trimming cost V 1 base and J 4 bases, with 8 bases left between them. Germline V gives CDR1 LGHDT, CDR2 YNNKEL (reference sequence). The CDR3 is 14 residues long. The CDR3 reads CASSQVGANQPQHF. The CDR3 nucleotides read TGTGCCAGCAGCCAAGTGGGGGCGAATCAGCCCCAGCATTTT.

V gene TRBV9 combines with J gene TRBJ1-2; 9 bases are a match to TRBD1. CDR1 SGDLS and CDR2 YYNGEE come from the germline V gene. The CDR3 runs to 15 residues. The V gene end was trimmed by 3 bases and the J gene end by 3 bases; junction bases not matched to a gene: 6. CDR3 nucleotide sequence: TGTGCCAGCAGCGAGGGGGACAGGGCGGACTATGGCTACACCTTC. It is translated as CASSEGDRADYGYTF.

This clone was seen more than once but under ten times. The V gene is TRBV30, the J gene TRBJ1-5, with no clear D. The CDR3 loop spans 13 amino acids. Germline V gives CDR1 GTSNPN, CDR2 SVGIG (reference sequence). Trimming took 4 bases from V and 5 from J, leaving 12 bases between them. The CDR3 DNA sequence: TGTGCCTGGAATTCCGGGATCGATCAGCCCCAGCATTTT. Amino acids: CAWNSGIDQPQHF. The full variable domain, with the rest looked up from reference TRBV30 and TRBJ1-5, is SQTIHQWPATLVQPVGSPLSLECTVEGTSNPNLYWYRQAAGRGLQLLFYSVGIGQISSEVPQNLSASRPQDRQFILSSKKLLLSDSGFYLCAWNSGIDQPQHFGDGTRLSIL.

The count of this clone is one. The chain combines TRBV10-3 with TRBJ1-3; no reliable D call. Germline V gives CDR1 ENHRY, CDR2 SYGVKD. The CDR3 is made up of 14 amino acids. The V end was cut by 3 bases, the J end by 1 base, with 7 bases between. The CDR3 coding sequence is TGTGCCATCAGTGACGGTTCTTCTGGAAACACCATATATTTT. Protein: CAISDGSSGNTIYF.

CDR3 nucleotide sequence: TGTGCCAGCAGTCTGGAGAGCTCTGGAAACACCATATATTTT. It yields the protein CASSLESSGNTIYF. The rearrangement joins TRBV6-5 to TRBJ1-3; D is undetermined. CDR1 and CDR2 from the germline V gene are MNHEY and SVGAGI. This CDR3 has 14 residues. V lost 5 bases and J lost 0, with 8 bases in between.

The chain carries TRBV12-1 and TRBJ2-7; the D call in the table, TRBD2, was not verified against the DNA. TRBV12-1 is an annotated pseudogene. The CDR3 runs to 20 residues. The CDR3 reads CASSFARTGGAASGSYEQYF. CDR3 nucleotides: TGTGCCAGCAGCTTTGCTCGAACAGGGGGCGCCGCTAGCGGGAGCTACGAGCAGTACTTC.

The rearrangement joins TRBV5-1 to TRBJ2-7, with a tentative D call TRBD2 (5 bases). The CDR3 length is 16 residues. Looked up from germline, CDR1 is SGHRS and CDR2 is YFSETQ. Trimming took 4 bases from V and 0 from J, leaving 17 bases between them. As DNA, the CDR3 is TGCGCCAGCAGCCCCCGGGGTAGCGAAAGCTCCTACGAGCAGTACTTC. It encodes CASSPRGSESSYEQYF.

This sequence joins TRBV24-1 and TRBJ1-2; 9 bases map to TRBD1. Germline lookup yields CDR1 KGHDR and CDR2 SFDVKD. The CDR3 sequence is 16 residues long. Trimming cost V 3 bases and J 8 bases; bases outside gene matches: 12. The CDR3 is CATSDPVTQGAGGYTF. CDR3 in DNA: TGTGCCACCAGTGATCCCGTTACACAGGGGGCCGGGGGCTACACCTTC.

The chain is built from TRBV3-1 (or the pseudogene TRBV3-2) and TRBJ2-3; D is possibly TRBD1 (5 bases). Germline CDR1 LGHDT, CDR2 YNNKEL (reference sequence). V was trimmed by 6 bases and J by 3 bases, leaving 10 bases between them. The CDR3 has 13 residues. The chain's CDR3 is CASRQVGTDTQYF. CDR3 sequence (DNA): TGTGCCAGCAGACAGGTAGGGACAGATACGCAGTATTTT.

The gene calls are TRBV2 and TRBJ1-6; 12 nucleotides match TRBD1. In germline, CDR1 is SNHLY, CDR2 FYNNEI. The CDR3 has 13 residues. The ends lost 6 bases at V and 13 bases at J; junction bases unmatched: 4. Here the CDR3 reads CASRGQGAGPLHF. The CDR3 DNA reads TGTGCCAGCAGGGGACAGGGGGCTGGGCCCCTCCACTTT.